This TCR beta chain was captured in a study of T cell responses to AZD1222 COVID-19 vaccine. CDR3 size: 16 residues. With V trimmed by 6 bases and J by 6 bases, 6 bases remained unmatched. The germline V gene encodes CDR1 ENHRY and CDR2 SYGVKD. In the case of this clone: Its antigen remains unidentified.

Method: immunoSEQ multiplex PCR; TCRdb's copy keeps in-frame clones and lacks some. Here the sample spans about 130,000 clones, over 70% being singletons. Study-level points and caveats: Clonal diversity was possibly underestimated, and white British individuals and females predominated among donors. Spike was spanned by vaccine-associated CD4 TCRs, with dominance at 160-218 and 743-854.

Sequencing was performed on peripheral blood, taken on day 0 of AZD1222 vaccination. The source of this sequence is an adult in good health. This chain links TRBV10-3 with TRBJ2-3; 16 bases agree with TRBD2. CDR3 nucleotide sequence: TGTGCCATCAGCACGGGACTAGCGGGAGGGGTGGATACGCAGTATTTT. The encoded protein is CAISTGLAGGVDTQYF.